A single sample gave rise to the 26 T cell receptor beta chains below, sequenced in a study of technical replicates of blood from a few donors. Here immunoSEQ multiplex PCR was the method, and the copy in TCRdb shows in-frame clones only, minus some. The sample holds about 50,000 clones, 92% seen once. The sequencing sample was made of PBMCs. The receptors stem from a human donor in good health. Some clones in this sample may be carry-over from other donors' samples.

This chain connects TRBV4-3 to TRBJ2-3; D perhaps matches TRBD2 (6 bases). The V gene lost 1 base and the J gene lost 6 bases, with 11 bases spanning the gap. The CDR3 length is 14 residues. CDR1 and CDR2 from the germline V gene are LGHNA and YSLEER. CDR3 protein: CASSQGREVDTQYF. For the CDR3, the DNA is TGCGCCAGCAGCCAAGGGCGGGAAGTGGATACGCAGTATTTT.

The J gene is TRBJ2-1, the V gene TRBV30, with D unresolved. In germline, CDR1 is GTSNPN, CDR2 SVGIG (reference sequence). V lost 0 bases and J lost 0, with 12 bases in between. There are 16 residues in the CDR3. CDR3 bases: TGTGCCTGGAGTGTACAGACCGCGAGCTCCTACAATGAGCAGTTCTTC. Encoded protein: CAWSVQTASSYNEQFF.

This rearrangement joins TRBV10-3 to TRBJ2-7; D might be TRBD2 (6 bases). Per germline, CDR1 ENHRY and CDR2 SYGVKD. The V end was cut by 9 bases, the J end by 7 bases, with 22 bases between. The CDR3 loop spans 14 amino acids. The CDR3 spells CAISKMVESGEQYF. CDR3 DNA: TGTGCCATAAGTAAAATGGTCGAAAGCGGGGAGCAGTACTTC.

The genes are TRBV2 and TRBJ1-1, with a tentative D call TRBD1 (6 bases). V was cut by 7 bases and J by 0 bases, with 15 bases left in between. CDR1 SNHLY and CDR2 FYNNEI come from the germline V gene. The CDR3 consists of 15 residues. The chain's CDR3 is CASKEATGMNTEAFF. CDR3 coding DNA: TGTGCCAGCAAAGAAGCGACAGGCATGAACACTGAAGCTTTCTTT. The whole variable domain, remainder taken from reference TRBV2 and TRBJ1-1, is EPEVTQTPSHQVTQMGQEVILRCVPISNHLYFYWYRQILGQKVEFLVSFYNNEISEKSEIFDDQFSVERPDGSNFTLKIRSTKLEDSAMYFCASKEATGMNTEAFFGQGTRLTVV.

The chain couples TRBV5-1 to TRBJ2-7; tentative D call: TRBD2 (6 bases). This CDR3 is 14 amino acids long. The germline V and J ends were trimmed by 0 bases and 0 bases, with 7 bases remaining between them. CDR1 and CDR2 (germline): SGHRS, YFSETQ. The CDR3 sequence is CASSLGDFSYEQYF. The CDR3 nucleotides are TGCGCCAGCAGCTTGGGGGACTTCTCCTACGAGCAGTACTTC.

The chain joins TRBV29-1 to TRBJ1-2; 8 positions agree with TRBD1. Germline assignment: CDR1 SQVTM and CDR2 ANQGSEA. V lost 5 bases, J lost 2 bases, and 4 bases stayed unmatched. The CDR3 length is 13 residues. The CDR3 is CSVWTGRNYGYTF. CDR3 nucleotide sequence: TGCAGCGTTTGGACAGGGAGAAACTATGGCTACACCTTC.

This chain joins TRBV19 and TRBJ2-1; 7 positions match TRBD2. After removal of 8 bases from V and 2 bases from J, the junction contained 9 bases not matched to a gene. CDR1 is LNHDA and CDR2 is SQIVND in the germline V gene (reference sequence). The CDR3 covers 15 residues. CDR3 protein: CASSEAGLAYNEQFF. The CDR3 DNA follows: TGTGCCAGTTCTGAAGCCGGACTAGCCTACAATGAGCAGTTCTTC. The full variable domain, its missing parts supplied by reference TRBV19 and TRBJ2-1, is DGGITQSPKYLFRKEGQNVTLSCEQNLNHDAMYWYRQDPGQGLRLIYYSQIVNDFQKGDIAEGYSVSREKKESFPLTVTSAQKNPTAFYLCASSEAGLAYNEQFFGPGTRLTVL.

This clone was picked up a small number of times. This chain joins TRBV9 and TRBJ2-2; TRBD2 agrees at 9 bases. Per the germline V gene, CDR1 is SGDLS and CDR2 is YYNGEE. The V gene end was trimmed by 4 bases and the J gene end by 1 base; junction bases not matched to a gene: 5. The CDR3 is made up of 16 amino acids. This CDR3 reads CASSPRLAVNTGELFF. In DNA form, the CDR3 reads TGTGCCAGCAGCCCTCGACTAGCGGTGAACACCGGGGAGCTGTTTTTT. Looking up the rest from reference TRBV9 and TRBJ2-2 gives the full variable domain: DSGVTQTPKHLITATGQRVTLRCSPRSGDLSVYWYQQSLDQGLQFLIQYYNGEERAKGNILERFSAQQFPDLHSELNLSSLELGDSALYFCASSPRLAVNTGELFFGEGSRLTVL.

A few counts support this clone. The rearrangement links TRBV18 to TRBJ1-1, with 8 bases aligning to TRBD1. V trimming: 3 bases; J trimming: 7 bases; junction bases outside the gene matches: 7. This CDR3 has 14 residues. Germline V lookup: CDR1 KGHSH, CDR2 LQKENI. This CDR3 is CASSPQGARDEAFF. CDR3 coding DNA: TGTGCCAGCTCACCCCAGGGGGCGCGAGATGAAGCTTTCTTT.

This sequence joins TRBV10-3 and TRBJ1-6; 8 bases are shared with TRBD1. V was pared by 10 bases and J by 9 bases, with 8 bases of the junction left unmatched. The CDR3 loop spans 13 amino acids. The V gene's germline CDR1 is ENHRY and CDR2 SYGVKD. CDR3 DNA: TGTGCCAACCAGGACAGGGTGGGTTCACCCCTCCACTTT. Its translation: CANQDRVGSPLHF.

The rearrangement joins TRBV4-3 to TRBJ1-2, with TRBD1 identical over 9 bases. This CDR3 has 15 amino acids. CDR1 and CDR2 from the germline V gene are LGHNA and YSLEER. The ends lost 0 bases at V and 8 bases at J; junction bases unmatched: 7. In nucleotides, the CDR3 is TGCGCCAGCAGCCAAGAGGCCGGGACAGGGATAGGCTACACCTTC. Its translation: CASSQEAGTGIGYTF.

The chain recombines TRBV27 with TRBJ1-1, with D possibly matching TRBD1 (5 bases). The CDR3 totals 14 residues. Trimming stripped 6 bases from V and 4 bases from J, with 15 bases between. The germline V gene encodes CDR1 MNHEY and CDR2 SMNVEV (reference sequence). For the CDR3, the DNA is TGTGCCAGCAGCTTGCTGGGGGGGGGCACTGAAGCTTTCTTT. Translating gives CASSLLGGGTEAFF.

This clone appeared a single time. The chain recombines TRBV5-6 with TRBJ2-7; a weak D match, TRBD2 (5 bases). There are 14 residues in the CDR3. V was trimmed by 4 bases and J by 2 bases, leaving 13 bases between them. Per the germline V gene, CDR1 is SGHDT and CDR2 is YYEEEE. CDR3 coding DNA: TGTGCCAGCAGCCGCCGGGATTTAACCTACGAGCAGTACTTC. It translates to CASSRRDLTYEQYF.

The CDR3 coding sequence is TGTGCCTGGGCCCGGGGACTAGCGGGAGGCGGGGAGCTGTTTTTT. It translates to CAWARGLAGGGELFF. V is TRBV30 and J is TRBJ2-2; the match to TRBD2 covers 15 bases. CDR3 size: 15 residues. Per the germline V gene, CDR1 is GTSNPN and CDR2 is SVGIG (reference sequence). V lost 5 bases, J lost 7 bases, and 5 bases stayed unmatched. Combining the CDR3 with reference TRBV30 and TRBJ2-2 gives the whole variable domain SQTIHQWPATLVQPVGSPLSLECTVEGTSNPNLYWYRQAAGRGLQLLFYSVGIGQISSEVPQNLSASRPQDRQFILSSKKLLLSDSGFYLCAWARGLAGGGELFFGEGSRLTVL.

The rearrangement uses TRBV19 and TRBJ2-2, with TRBD1 matching 7 bases. The CDR3 has 15 residues. With V trimmed by 4 bases and J by 4 bases, 6 bases remained unmatched. Germline V gene data show CDR1 as LNHDA and CDR2 as SQIVND (reference sequence). The CDR3 loop is CASSTVGGFTGELFF. In nucleotides, the CDR3 is TGTGCCAGTAGTACGGTAGGGGGCTTCACCGGGGAGCTGTTTTTT.

The chain carries TRBV13 and TRBJ2-1; 11 bases align to TRBD1. CDR3 length equals 14 residues. Germline values: CDR1 PRHDT, CDR2 FYEKMQ (reference sequence). After removal of 3 bases from V and 8 bases from J, the junction contained 3 bases not matched to a gene. CDR3 loop: CASSFGTGGDEQFF. The CDR3, as DNA: TGTGCCAGCAGCTTCGGGACAGGGGGTGATGAGCAGTTCTTC.

This sequence joins TRBV5-6 and TRBJ2-3, with 12 bases that match TRBD1. This CDR3 has 16 residues. Germline lookup yields CDR1 SGHDT and CDR2 YYEEEE. V trimming: 4 bases; J trimming: 10 bases; junction bases outside the gene matches: 13. This chain's CDR3 is CASSHGTGGEELAQYF. CDR3 DNA: TGTGCCAGCAGCCACGGGACAGGGGGCGAGGAACTAGCGCAGTATTTT.

This chain links TRBV6-1 with TRBJ2-3, with D hard to call. CDR1 and CDR2 (germline): MNHNS, SASEGT. V dropped 7 bases and J dropped 6 bases, with 20 bases sitting between them. This CDR3 contains 15 residues. The CDR3 loop reads CASTRIQARRDTQYF. CDR3 nucleotide sequence: TGTGCCAGCACCCGAATCCAGGCCCGCCGTGATACGCAGTATTTT.

The V and J genes are TRBV7-6 and TRBJ2-7; TRBD2 matches 7 bases. CDR1 SGHVS and CDR2 FNYEAQ come from the germline V gene. Trimming cost V 1 base and J 6 bases; bases outside gene matches: 6. The CDR3 is 14 amino acids. In nucleotides, the CDR3 is TGTGCCAGCAGCTTAGGGAGACTAGCTCGCGAGCAGTACTTC. It translates to CASSLGRLAREQYF.

J is TRBJ1-1 and V is TRBV5-1; D call uncertain. CDR1 and CDR2 (germline): SGHRS, YFSETQ. The CDR3 totals 14 residues. V gave up 0 bases and J gave up 0 bases, with 6 bases separating them. The chain's CDR3 is CASSLGTMNTEAFF. CDR3 DNA sequence: TGCGCCAGCAGCTTGGGTACTATGAACACTGAAGCTTTCTTT.

This chain uses TRBV5-1 with TRBJ2-1; 8 bases fit TRBD2. CDR1 is SGHRS and CDR2 is YFSETQ in the germline V gene. V shed 0 bases and J 6 bases; nucleotides not matched to a gene: 5. The CDR3 covers 15 residues. For the CDR3, the DNA is TGCGCCAGCAGCTTGGGTGTCCGGGGGGGCAATGAGCAGTTCTTC. It codes for CASSLGVRGGNEQFF.

This chain uses TRBV6-5 with TRBJ2-1; TRBD2 matches 7 bases. With 5 bases clipped from V and 7 bases from J, the junction kept 5 bases outside the gene matches. Germline V gives CDR1 MNHEY, CDR2 SVGAGI. The CDR3 spans 13 residues. The CDR3, as DNA: TGTGCCAGCAGTCCCTTTAGCGGGAATGAGCAGTTCTTC. It codes for CASSPFSGNEQFF.

The chain has TRBV7-8 and TRBJ1-1; 7 bases map to TRBD1. Germline V CDR1 and CDR2: SGHVS, FQNEAQ. This CDR3 spans 18 amino acids. With 5 bases clipped from V and 2 bases from J, the junction kept 17 bases outside the gene matches. CDR3 nucleotides: TGTGCCAGCAGCGTAGACAGGGTTCCCCGTTCGTCAAACACTGAAGCTTTCTTT. It translates to CASSVDRVPRSSNTEAFF.

The chain joins TRBV11-3 to TRBJ2-1, with a possible D match to TRBD2 (5 bases). Trimming pared 5 bases from V and 6 bases from J, leaving 8 bases between. Germline V lookup: CDR1 SGHNT, CDR2 YENEEA. CDR3 size: 12 residues. The CDR3 bases are TGTGCCAGCAGCGACTACCTCAATGAGCAGTTCTTC. Translated, it gives CASSDYLNEQFF.

This sequence joins TRBV4-3 and TRBJ1-2, with 7 bases lining up with TRBD1. CDR1 and CDR2 (germline): LGHNA, YSLEER. CDR3 length: 15 residues. The junction had 14 bases not matched to a gene; V was cut back by 4 bases and J by 9 bases. CDR3 residues: CASSLSSNRGQSYTF. The CDR3 coding sequence is TGCGCCAGCAGCCTTTCCTCGAACAGGGGCCAGAGCTACACCTTC.

This sequence joins TRBV18 and TRBJ2-3, with D possibly being TRBD2 (5 bases). The CDR3 extends over 16 amino acids. Germline assignment: CDR1 KGHSH and CDR2 LQKENI. The V end lost 3 bases, the J end lost 1 base, and 14 bases lay between the germline ends. CDR3 nucleotides: TGTGCCAGCTCACCGGGCCAGATGGGAGGCACAGATACGCAGTATTTT. Protein sequence: CASSPGQMGGTDTQYF.